This TCR beta chain was recorded in a study of cytomegalovirus exposure and HLA in healthy donors. The PCR made use of 60 Vbeta and 13 Jbeta primers. Profiled with immunoSEQ multiplex PCR; TCRdb holds only in-frame clones, not every one. The data hold fewer than 250,000 clones, with more than 75% observed a single time. This clone was seen just once. Material for sequencing was PBMCs. The receptor was derived from a woman aged 25 to 39 in good health and CMV-seropositive.

CDR3 protein: CASSSKTSGEQYF. For the CDR3, the DNA is TGTGCCAGCAGCTCGAAGACTAGCGGCGAGCAGTACTTC. V and J are TRBV7-6 and TRBJ2-7, with 9 bases matching TRBD2. Germline V lookup: CDR1 SGHVS, CDR2 FNYEAQ. V was pared by 4 bases and J by 6 bases, with 4 bases of the junction left unmatched. There are 13 residues in the CDR3.